This TCR beta chain was sequenced during a study of blood T cell repertoires in COVID-19. This clone has a handful of counts. Original data processing: Amplifying reference gene primers gave estimates of nucleated cell counts. Libraries were prepared by immunoSEQ multiplex PCR; TCRdb keeps only in-frame clonotypes and omits some of them. The V and J calls and clone size come from that table; D and trimming were worked out from the DNA. The sample includes about 340,000 clones, 87% of them seen just once. This CDR3 is built from 14 residues. The V end was cut by 1 base, the J end by 5 bases, with 9 bases between. Germline CDR1 reads MNHEY; CDR2 reads SMNVEV (reference sequence).

The sequencing input was peripheral blood. V gene TRBV27 combines with J gene TRBJ1-5; the D is unclear. This receptor was obtained from a woman aged 45 to 65 with COVID-19, enrolled during active disease. The CDR3 region is CASSLFGGDQPQHF. The CDR3 bases are TGTGCCAGCAGTTTATTTGGCGGGGATCAGCCCCAGCATTTT.